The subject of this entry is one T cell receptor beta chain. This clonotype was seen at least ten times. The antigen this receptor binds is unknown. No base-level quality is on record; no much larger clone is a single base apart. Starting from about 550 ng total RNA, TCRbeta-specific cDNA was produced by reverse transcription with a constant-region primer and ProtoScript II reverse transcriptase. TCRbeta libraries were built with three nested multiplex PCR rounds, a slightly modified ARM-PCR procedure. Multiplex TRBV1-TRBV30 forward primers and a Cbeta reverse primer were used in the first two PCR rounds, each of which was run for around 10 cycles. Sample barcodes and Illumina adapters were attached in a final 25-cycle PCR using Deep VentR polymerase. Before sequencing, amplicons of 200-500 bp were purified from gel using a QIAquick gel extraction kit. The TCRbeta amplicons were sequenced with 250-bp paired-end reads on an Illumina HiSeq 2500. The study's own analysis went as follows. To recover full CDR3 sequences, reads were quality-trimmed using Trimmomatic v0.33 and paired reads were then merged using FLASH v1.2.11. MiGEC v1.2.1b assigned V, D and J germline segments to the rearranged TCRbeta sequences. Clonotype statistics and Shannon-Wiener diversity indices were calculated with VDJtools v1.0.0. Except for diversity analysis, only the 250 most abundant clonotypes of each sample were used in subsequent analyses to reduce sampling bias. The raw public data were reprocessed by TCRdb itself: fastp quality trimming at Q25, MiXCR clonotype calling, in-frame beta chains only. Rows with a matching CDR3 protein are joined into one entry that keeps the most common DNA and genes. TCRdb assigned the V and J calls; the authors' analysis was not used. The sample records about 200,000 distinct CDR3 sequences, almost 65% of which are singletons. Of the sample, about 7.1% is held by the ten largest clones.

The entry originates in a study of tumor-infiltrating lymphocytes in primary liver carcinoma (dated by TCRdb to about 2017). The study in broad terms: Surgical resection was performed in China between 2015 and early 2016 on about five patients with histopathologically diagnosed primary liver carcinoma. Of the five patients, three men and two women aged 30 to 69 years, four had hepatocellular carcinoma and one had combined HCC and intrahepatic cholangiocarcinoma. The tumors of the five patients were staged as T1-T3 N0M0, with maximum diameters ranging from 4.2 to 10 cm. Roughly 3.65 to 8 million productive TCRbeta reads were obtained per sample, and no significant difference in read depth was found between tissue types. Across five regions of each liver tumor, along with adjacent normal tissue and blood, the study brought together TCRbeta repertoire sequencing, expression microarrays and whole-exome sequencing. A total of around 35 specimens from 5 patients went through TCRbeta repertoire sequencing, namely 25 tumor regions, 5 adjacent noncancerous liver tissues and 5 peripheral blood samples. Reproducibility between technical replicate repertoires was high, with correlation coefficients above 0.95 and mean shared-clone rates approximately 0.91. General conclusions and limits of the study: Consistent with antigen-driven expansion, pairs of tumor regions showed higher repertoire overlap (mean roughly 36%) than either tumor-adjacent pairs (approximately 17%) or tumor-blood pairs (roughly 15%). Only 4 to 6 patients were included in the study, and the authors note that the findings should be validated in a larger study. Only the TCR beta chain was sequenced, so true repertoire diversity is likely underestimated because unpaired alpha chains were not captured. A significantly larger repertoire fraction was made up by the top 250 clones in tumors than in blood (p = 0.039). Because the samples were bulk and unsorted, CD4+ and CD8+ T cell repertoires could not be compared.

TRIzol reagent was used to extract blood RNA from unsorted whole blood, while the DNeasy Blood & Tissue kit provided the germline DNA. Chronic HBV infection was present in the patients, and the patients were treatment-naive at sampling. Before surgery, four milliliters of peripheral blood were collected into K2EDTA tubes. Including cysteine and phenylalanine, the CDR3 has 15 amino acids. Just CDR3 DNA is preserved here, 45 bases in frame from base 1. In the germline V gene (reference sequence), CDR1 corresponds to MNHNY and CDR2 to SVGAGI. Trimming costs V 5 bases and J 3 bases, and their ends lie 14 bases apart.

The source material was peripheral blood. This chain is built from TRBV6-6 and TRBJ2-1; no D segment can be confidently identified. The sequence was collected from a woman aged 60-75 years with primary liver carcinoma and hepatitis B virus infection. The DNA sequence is TGTGCCAGCAGTCCCGGCCCGCTCTTCTACAATGAGCAGTTCTTC. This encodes CASSPGPLFYNEQFF.